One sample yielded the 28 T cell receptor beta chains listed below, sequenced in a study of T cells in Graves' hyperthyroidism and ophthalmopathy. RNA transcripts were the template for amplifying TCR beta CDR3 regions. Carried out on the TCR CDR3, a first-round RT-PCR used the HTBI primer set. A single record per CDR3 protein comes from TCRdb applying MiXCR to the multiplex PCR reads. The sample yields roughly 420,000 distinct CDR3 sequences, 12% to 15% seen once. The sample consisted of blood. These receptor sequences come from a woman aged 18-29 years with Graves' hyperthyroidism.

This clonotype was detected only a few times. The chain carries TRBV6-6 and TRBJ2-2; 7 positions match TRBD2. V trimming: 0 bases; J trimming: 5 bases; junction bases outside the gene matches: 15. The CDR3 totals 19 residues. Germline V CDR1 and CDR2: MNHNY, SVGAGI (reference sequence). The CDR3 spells CASSYSIFGLAEKTGELFF. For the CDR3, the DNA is TGTGCCAGCAGTTACTCGATATTTGGGCTAGCGGAAAAAACCGGGGAGCTGTTTTTT.

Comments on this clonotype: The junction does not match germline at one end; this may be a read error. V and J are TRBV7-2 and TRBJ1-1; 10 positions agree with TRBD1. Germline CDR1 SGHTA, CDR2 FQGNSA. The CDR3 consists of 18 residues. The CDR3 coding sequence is TGTGCCAGCAGCTTAGTGGGACAGGGGTTGGGGGCTAACACTGAAGCTTCCTTT. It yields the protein CASSLVGQGLGANTEASF. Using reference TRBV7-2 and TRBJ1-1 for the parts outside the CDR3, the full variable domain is GAGVSQSPSNKVTEKGKDVELRCDPISGHTALYWYRQSLGQGLEFLIYFQGNSAPDKSGLPSDRFSAERTGGSVSTLTIQRTQQEDSAVYLCASSLVGQGLGANTEASFGQGTRLTVV.

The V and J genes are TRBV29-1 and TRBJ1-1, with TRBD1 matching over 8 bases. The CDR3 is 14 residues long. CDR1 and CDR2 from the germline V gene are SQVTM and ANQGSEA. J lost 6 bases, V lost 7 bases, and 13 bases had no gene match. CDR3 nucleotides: TGCAGCGCGGGGGAAGGGGCAGGGGGCCCTGAAGCTTTCTTT. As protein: CSAGEGAGGPEAFF. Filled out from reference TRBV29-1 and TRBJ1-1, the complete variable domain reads SAVISQKPSRDICQRGTSLTIQCQVDSQVTMMFWYRQQPGQSLTLIATANQGSEATYESGFVIDKFPISRPNLTFSTLTVSNMSPEDSSIYLCSAGEGAGGPEAFFGQGTRLTVV.

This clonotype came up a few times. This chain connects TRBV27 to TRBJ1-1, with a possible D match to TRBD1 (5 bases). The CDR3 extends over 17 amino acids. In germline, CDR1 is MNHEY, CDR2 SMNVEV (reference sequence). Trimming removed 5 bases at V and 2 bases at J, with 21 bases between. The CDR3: CASSPNRWGIQNTEAFF. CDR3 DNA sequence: TGTGCCAGCAGTCCCAATCGTTGGGGGATTCAAAACACTGAAGCTTTCTTT.

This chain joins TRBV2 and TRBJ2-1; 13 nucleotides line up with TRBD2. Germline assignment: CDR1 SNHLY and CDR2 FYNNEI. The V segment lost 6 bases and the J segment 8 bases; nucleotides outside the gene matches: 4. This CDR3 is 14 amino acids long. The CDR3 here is CASRLAGGLDEQFF. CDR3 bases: TGTGCCAGCAGACTAGCGGGAGGGTTAGATGAGCAGTTCTTC.

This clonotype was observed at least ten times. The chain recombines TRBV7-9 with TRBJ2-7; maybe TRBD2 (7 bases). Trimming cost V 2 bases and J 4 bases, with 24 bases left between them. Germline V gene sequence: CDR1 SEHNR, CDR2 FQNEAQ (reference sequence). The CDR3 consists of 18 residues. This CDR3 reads CASSLSLSSVAGAYEQYF. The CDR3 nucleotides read TGTGCCAGCAGCTTAAGTCTATCCTCGGTCGCGGGGGCTTACGAGCAGTACTTC. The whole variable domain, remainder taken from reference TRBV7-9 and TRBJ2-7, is DTGVSQNPRHKITKRGQNVTFRCDPISEHNRLYWYRQTLGQGPEFLTYFQNEAQLEKSRLLSDRFSAERPKGSFSTLEIQRTEQGDSAMYLCASSLSLSSVAGAYEQYFGPGTRLTVT.

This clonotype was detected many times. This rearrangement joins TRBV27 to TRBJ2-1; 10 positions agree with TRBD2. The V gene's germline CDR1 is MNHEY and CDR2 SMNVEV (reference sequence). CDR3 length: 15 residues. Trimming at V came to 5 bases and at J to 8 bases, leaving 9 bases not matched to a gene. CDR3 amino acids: CASSPLAGVFDEQFF. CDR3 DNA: TGTGCCAGCAGTCCCCTAGCGGGGGTTTTCGATGAGCAGTTCTTC.

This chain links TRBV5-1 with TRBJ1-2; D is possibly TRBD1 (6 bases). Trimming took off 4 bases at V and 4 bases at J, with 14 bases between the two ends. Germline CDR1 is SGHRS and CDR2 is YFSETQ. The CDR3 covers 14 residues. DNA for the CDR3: TGCGCCAGCAGCAATATACAGGGAGCCTATGGCTACACCTTC. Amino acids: CASSNIQGAYGYTF.

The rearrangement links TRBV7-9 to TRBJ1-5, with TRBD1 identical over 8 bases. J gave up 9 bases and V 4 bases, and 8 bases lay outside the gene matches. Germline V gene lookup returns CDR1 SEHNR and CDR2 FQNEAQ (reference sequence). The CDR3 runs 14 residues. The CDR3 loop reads CASSSGQGARPQHF. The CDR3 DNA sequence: TGTGCCAGCAGCTCCGGACAGGGTGCCCGGCCCCAGCATTTT.

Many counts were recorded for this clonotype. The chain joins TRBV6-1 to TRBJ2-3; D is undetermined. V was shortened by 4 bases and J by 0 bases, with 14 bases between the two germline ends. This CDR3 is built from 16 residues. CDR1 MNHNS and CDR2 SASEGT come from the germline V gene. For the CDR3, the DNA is TGTGCCAGCAGTGCGTATGCGGCTAAGAGCACAGATACGCAGTATTTT. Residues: CASSAYAAKSTDTQYF.

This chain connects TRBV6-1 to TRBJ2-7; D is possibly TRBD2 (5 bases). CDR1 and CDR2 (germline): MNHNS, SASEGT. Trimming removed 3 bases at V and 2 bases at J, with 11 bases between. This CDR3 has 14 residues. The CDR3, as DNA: TGTGCCAGCAGTGACCTTCGGAGGACCTACGAGCAGTACTTC. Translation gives CASSDLRRTYEQYF.

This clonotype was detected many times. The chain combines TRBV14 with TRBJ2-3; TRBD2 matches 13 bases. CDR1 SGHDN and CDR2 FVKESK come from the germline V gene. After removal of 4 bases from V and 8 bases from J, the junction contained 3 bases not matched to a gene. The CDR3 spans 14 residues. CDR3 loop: CASSPGLAGSTQYF. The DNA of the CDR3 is TGTGCCAGCAGCCCGGGACTAGCGGGAAGTACGCAGTATTTT.

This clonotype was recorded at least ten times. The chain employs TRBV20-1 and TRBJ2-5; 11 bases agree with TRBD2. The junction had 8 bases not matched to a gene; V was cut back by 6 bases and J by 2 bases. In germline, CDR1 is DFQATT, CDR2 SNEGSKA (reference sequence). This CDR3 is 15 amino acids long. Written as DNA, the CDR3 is TGCAGTGCCCCCTTTAGCGGGGGGGGGCAAGAGACCCAGTACTTC. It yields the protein CSAPFSGGGQETQYF.

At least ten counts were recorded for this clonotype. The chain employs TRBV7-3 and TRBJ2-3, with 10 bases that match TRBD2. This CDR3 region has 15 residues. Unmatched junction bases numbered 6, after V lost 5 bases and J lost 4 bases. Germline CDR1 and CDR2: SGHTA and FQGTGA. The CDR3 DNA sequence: TGTGCCAGCAGCCCCGGGACTAGCGAGGCAGATACGCAGTATTTT. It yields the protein CASSPGTSEADTQYF. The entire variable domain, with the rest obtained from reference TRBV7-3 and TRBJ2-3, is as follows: GAGVSQTPSNKVTEKGKYVELRCDPISGHTALYWYRQSLGQGPEFLIYFQGTGAADDSGLPNDRFFAVRPEGSVSTLKIQRTERGDSAVYLCASSPGTSEADTQYFGPGTRLTVL.

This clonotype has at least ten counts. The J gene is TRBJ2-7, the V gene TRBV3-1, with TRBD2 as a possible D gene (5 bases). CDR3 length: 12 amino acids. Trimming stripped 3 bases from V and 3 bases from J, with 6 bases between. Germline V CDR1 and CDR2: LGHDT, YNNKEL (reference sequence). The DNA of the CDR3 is TGTGCCAGCAGCCATCGGGGCTACGAGCAGTACTTC. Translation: CASSHRGYEQYF.

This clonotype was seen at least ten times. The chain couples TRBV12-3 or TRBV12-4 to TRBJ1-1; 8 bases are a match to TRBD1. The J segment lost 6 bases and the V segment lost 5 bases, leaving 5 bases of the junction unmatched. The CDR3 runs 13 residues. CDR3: CASSPGQGAEAFF. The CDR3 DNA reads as TGTGCCAGCAGTCCAGGACAGGGCGCTGAAGCTTTCTTT.

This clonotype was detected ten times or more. CDR3 sequence: CASSLGTDNGYTF. The CDR3 nucleotides read TGTGCCAGCAGCTTAGGGACAGACAATGGCTACACCTTC. The rearrangement joins TRBV7-3 to TRBJ1-2; 7 positions match TRBD1. V lost 2 bases, J lost 6 bases, and 3 bases stayed unmatched. CDR3 size: 13 residues. CDR1 and CDR2 (germline): SGHTA, FQGTGA.

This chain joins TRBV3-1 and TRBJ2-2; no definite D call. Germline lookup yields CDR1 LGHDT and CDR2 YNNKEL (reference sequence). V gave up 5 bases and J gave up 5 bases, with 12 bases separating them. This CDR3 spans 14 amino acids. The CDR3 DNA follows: TGTGCCAGCAGCGTACCTCAGAGTACCGGGGAGCTGTTTTTT. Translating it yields CASSVPQSTGELFF.

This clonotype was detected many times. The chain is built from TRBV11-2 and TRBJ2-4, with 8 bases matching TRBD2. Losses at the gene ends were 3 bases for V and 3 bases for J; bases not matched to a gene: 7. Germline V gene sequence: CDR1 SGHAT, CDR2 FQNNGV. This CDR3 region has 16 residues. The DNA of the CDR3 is TGTGCCAGCAGCTTCGAGGGACTAGGGGACAAAAACATTCAGTACTTC. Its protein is CASSFEGLGDKNIQYF. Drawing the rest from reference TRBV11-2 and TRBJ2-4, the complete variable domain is EAGVAQSPRYKIIEKRQSVAFWCNPISGHATLYWYQQILGQGPKLLIQFQNNGVVDDSQLPKDRFSAERLKGVDSTLKIQPAKLEDSAVYLCASSFEGLGDKNIQYFGAGTRLSVL.

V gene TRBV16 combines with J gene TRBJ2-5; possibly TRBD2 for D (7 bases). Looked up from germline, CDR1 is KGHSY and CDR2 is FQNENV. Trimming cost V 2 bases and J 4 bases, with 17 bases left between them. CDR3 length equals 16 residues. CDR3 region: CASSQPGLRRGETQYF. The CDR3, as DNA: TGTGCCAGCAGCCAACCGGGACTACGCAGGGGAGAGACCCAGTACTTC.

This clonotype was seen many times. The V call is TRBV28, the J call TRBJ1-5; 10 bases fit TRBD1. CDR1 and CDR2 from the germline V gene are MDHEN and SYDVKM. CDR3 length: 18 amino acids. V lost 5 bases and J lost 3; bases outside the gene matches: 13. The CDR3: CASSVPRQGAYINQPQHF. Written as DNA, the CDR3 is TGTGCCAGCAGTGTCCCCAGACAGGGGGCGTATATCAATCAGCCCCAGCATTTT.

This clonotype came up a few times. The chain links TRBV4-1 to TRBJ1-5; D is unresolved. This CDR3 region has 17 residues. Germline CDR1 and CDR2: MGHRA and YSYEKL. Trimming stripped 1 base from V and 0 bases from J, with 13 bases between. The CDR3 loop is CASSQGRLGISNQPQHF. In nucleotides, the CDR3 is TGCGCCAGCAGCCAAGGACGGCTAGGGATTAGCAATCAGCCCCAGCATTTT.

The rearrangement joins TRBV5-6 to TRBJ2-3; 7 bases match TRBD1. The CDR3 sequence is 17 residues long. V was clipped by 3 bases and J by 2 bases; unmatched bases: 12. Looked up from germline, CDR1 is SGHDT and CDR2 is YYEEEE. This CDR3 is CASSSSPTGVHTDTQYF. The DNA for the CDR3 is TGTGCCAGCAGCTCAAGCCCCACAGGGGTCCACACAGATACGCAGTATTTT.

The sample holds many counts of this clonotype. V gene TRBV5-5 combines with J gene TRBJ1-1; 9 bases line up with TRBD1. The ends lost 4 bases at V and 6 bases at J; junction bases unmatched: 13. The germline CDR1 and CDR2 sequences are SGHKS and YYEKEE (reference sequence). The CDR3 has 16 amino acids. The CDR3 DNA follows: TGTGCCAGCAGCAAAGGACTACAGGGGGCGTACGCTGAAGCTTTCTTT. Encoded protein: CASSKGLQGAYAEAFF.

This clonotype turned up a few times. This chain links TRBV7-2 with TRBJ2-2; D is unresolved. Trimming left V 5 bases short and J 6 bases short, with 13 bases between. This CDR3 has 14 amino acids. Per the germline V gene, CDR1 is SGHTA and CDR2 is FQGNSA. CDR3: CASSVNEWAGELFF. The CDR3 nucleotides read TGTGCCAGCAGCGTGAATGAATGGGCCGGGGAGCTGTTTTTT.

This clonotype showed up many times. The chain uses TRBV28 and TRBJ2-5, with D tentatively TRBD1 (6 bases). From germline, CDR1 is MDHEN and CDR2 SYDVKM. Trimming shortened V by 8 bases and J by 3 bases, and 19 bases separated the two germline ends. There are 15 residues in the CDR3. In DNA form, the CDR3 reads TGTGCCAGCGCCGGGGACCGGACAGCAAAAGAGACCCAGTACTTC. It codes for CASAGDRTAKETQYF.

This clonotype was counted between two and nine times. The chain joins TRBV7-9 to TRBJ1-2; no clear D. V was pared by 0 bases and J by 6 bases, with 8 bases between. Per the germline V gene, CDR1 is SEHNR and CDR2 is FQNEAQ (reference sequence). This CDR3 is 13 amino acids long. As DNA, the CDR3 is TGTGCCAGCAGCTTAGCGCCCCCAGATGGCTACACCTTC. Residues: CASSLAPPDGYTF.

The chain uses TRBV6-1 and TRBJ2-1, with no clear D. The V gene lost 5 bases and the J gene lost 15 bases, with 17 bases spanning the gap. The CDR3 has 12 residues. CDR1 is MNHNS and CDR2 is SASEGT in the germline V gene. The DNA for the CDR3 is TGTGCCAGCAGTTCCCACCTAGAGGTGTGGTTCTTC. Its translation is CASSSHLEVWFF.